Listed below are T cell receptor beta chains from one sample, sequenced in a study of OX40 agonist ivuxolimab in advanced cancers. Profiled with immunoSEQ multiplex PCR; TCRdb holds only in-frame clones, not every one. The table lists roughly 89,000 clones, about 82% of them singletons. The sequencing here drew on CD4+ or CD8+ T cells sorted from blood, taken in a trial of the OX40 agonist ivuxolimab. These receptors all come from an adult with an advanced solid tumor such as melanoma, head and neck, liver or kidney cancer. Both conserved end residues are part of each CDR3. The D gene is left open where the match is weak. Where a row states a size, it is once, few, many or the class of an expanded clone; other rows omit it.

clone_size | j_call | v_call | d_call | cdr3_nt | cdr3_aa
. | TRBJ2-5 | TRBV27 | . | TGTGCCAGCTCGGGGGTTGGGACCCAGTACTTC | CASSGVGTQYF
. | TRBJ1-5 | TRBV2 | . | TGTGCCAGCAGTAGTCAGGGCCATAGCAATCAGCCCCAGCATTTT | CASSSQGHSNQPQHF
. | TRBJ1-1 | TRBV6-1 | . | TGTGCCAGCAGTGAAGAGACGGGGCGAGGGAACACTGAAGCTTTCTTT | CASSEETGRGNTEAFF
. | TRBJ2-3 | TRBV27 | TRBD1 | TGTGCCAGCAGTGTTCGGTCAGGGGGAACAGATACGCAGTATTTT | CASSVRSGGTDTQYF
once | TRBJ2-5 | TRBV7-3 | TRBD1 | TGTGCCAGCAGCTTAGGGGGACAGAAAAGAGAGACCCAGTACTTC | CASSLGGQKRETQYF
. | TRBJ1-1 | TRBV5-1 | . | TGCGCCAGCAGCTTCGGCAGGGGAGGTACTGAAGCTTTCTTT | CASSFGRGGTEAFF
once | TRBJ2-1 | TRBV29-1 | TRBD2 | TGCAGCGTTGACGGGACTAGCGGGGTCGGCTACAATGAGCAGTTCTTC | CSVDGTSGVGYNEQFF
. | TRBJ2-2 | TRBV11-3 | . | TGTGCCAGCAGCTTAGATCAGTCGGGGAGCACCGGGGAGCTGTTTTTT | CASSLDQSGSTGELFF
. | TRBJ2-7 | TRBV6-6 | TRBD2 | TGTGCCAGCAGTCCGGATAGCGGGGGGAATAGGGAGCAGTACTTC | CASSPDSGGNREQYF
. | TRBJ2-5 | TRBV5-4 | TRBD1 | TGTGCCAGCAGCATTGAACAGGGGGCGGGGGAGCAGTACTTC | CASSIEQGAGEQYF
few | TRBJ2-7 | TRBV7-9 | TRBD1 | TGTGCCAGCAGCACGTTGACAGGGGGTAAGTACGAGCAGTACTTC | CASSTLTGGKYEQYF
. | TRBJ1-1 | TRBV19 | . | TGTGCCAGTAGTATGAGGAGGGGGTGGAACACTGAAGCTTTCTTT | CASSMRRGWNTEAFF
. | TRBJ2-1 | TRBV6-5 | . | TGTGCCAGCAGTTCCCTAGGGTCCTACAATGAGCAGTTCTTC | CASSSLGSYNEQFF
. | TRBJ2-1 | TRBV11-2 | TRBD2 | TGTGCCAGCAGCCCACTAGCGTACAATGAGCAGTTCTTC | CASSPLAYNEQFF
. | TRBJ2-7 | TRBV7-2 | . | TGTGCCAGCAGCTTATGGTCCGGGAGTGGCGAGCAGTACTTC | CASSLWSGSGEQYF
. | TRBJ1-5 | TRBV6-6 | . | TGTGCCAGCAGGCTCAGAGATAGCAATCAGCCCCAGCATTTT | CASRLRDSNQPQHF
. | TRBJ2-1 | TRBV5-1 | TRBD2 | TGCGCCAGCAGCTTGGTGGCAGCGGGAGCTACCTACAATGAGCAGTTCTTC | CASSLVAAGATYNEQFF
. | TRBJ2-3 | TRBV4-1 | . | TGCGCCAGCAGCCACCTTACAGATACGCAGTATTTT | CASSHLTDTQYF
once | TRBJ2-5 | TRBV20-1 | . | TGCAGCGTCGGGGAGGAGACCCAGTACTTC | CSVGEETQYF
. | TRBJ1-1 | TRBV19 | . | TGTGCCAGTAGTACCCCCCGGGGGGGCGCGGGGGTTTACACTGAAGCTTTCTTT | CASSTPRGGAGVYTEAFF
. | TRBJ2-7 | TRBV7-2 | . | TGTGCCAGCAGCTTCTCACCTTTGGAGCAGTACTTC | CASSFSPLEQYF
. | TRBJ1-5 | TRBV19 | . | TGTGCCAGTAGTATAATTGTAACAAGCAATCAGCCCCAGCATTTT | CASSIIVTSNQPQHF
. | TRBJ1-3 | TRBV2 | . | TGTGCCAGCAGTGCAACAGATTTCTCTGGAAACACCATATATTTT | CASSATDFSGNTIYF
. | TRBJ1-4 | TRBV6-1 | TRBD1 | TGTGCCAGCGAAACAGGGGAGGCAACTAATGAAAAACTGTTTTTT | CASETGEATNEKLFF
. | TRBJ2-5 | TRBV2 | . | TGTGCCAGCAGTGTTAGGATTGGACAAGAGACCCAGTACTTC | CASSVRIGQETQYF
. | TRBJ2-1 | TRBV6-5 | . | TGTGCCAGCAGTTACAGCCTAGCAGGTAGTCATGAGCAGTTCTTC | CASSYSLAGSHEQFF
. | TRBJ1-1 | TRBV11-2 | . | TGTGCCAGCAGCTTATCCCTATGGGGCACTGAAGCTTTCTTT | CASSLSLWGTEAFF
. | TRBJ2-5 | TRBV5-1 | TRBD1 | TGCGCCAGCAGCGCGACAGGGACGGAGACCCAGTACTTC | CASSATGTETQYF
few | TRBJ2-5 | TRBV23-1 | . | TGCGCCAGCAGTCAGAGGTTACCGAAGCAAGAGACCCAGTACTTC | CASSQRLPKQETQYF
. | TRBJ2-7 | TRBV5-1 | . | TGCGCCAGCAGCACGGACACCAACTCCTACGAGCAGTACTTC | CASSTDTNSYEQYF
. | TRBJ2-2 | TRBV19 | . | TGTGCCAGTACGTCTTGGGGGCCGAACACCGGGGAGCTGTTTTTT | CASTSWGPNTGELFF
. | TRBJ2-2 | TRBV21-1 | . | TGTGCCAGCAGCAAAGGAGGCCAGGTAAACACCGGGGAGCTGTTTTTT | CASSKGGQVNTGELFF
. | TRBJ2-7 | TRBV6-1 | TRBD2 | TGTGCCAGCAGTGAACGGGGGGGTCCCTACGAGCAGTACTTC | CASSERGGPYEQYF
. | TRBJ2-2 | TRBV30 | . | TGTGCCTGGAGTGTGAGCGCGAACACCGGGGAGCTGTTTTTT | CAWSVSANTGELFF
. | TRBJ2-3 | TRBV6-4 | . | TGTGCCAGCAGTCTGGGAACTAGCACAGATACGCAGTATTTT | CASSLGTSTDTQYF
. | TRBJ1-4 | TRBV9 | TRBD1 | TGTGCCAGCAGCGTAGTCGGGGGGACAGGGGTGGAAAAACTGTTTTTT | CASSVVGGTGVEKLFF
. | TRBJ1-1 | TRBV11-3 | . | TGTGCCAGCAGGAAAGAGGGGCGCCAAGCTTTCTTT | CASRKEGRQAFF
. | TRBJ2-5 | TRBV4-3 | TRBD2 | TGCGCCAGCAGCCCGAGTGGAGCGGGATTTGAGACCCAGTACTTC | CASSPSGAGFETQYF
. | TRBJ2-5 | TRBV14 | TRBD2 | TGTGCCAGCAGTGCTATACTAGCGGGAGAGCAAGAGACCCAGTACTTC | CASSAILAGEQETQYF
. | TRBJ2-1 | TRBV5-1 | . | TGCGCCAGCAGCTTTACGGGTCACGGGCAGTTCTTC | CASSFTGHGQFF
. | TRBJ2-1 | TRBV11-2 | TRBD2 | TGTGCCAGCAGCCTCCGAGGGGCGGGGGTATTCTACAATGAGCAGTTCTTC | CASSLRGAGVFYNEQFF
. | TRBJ2-1 | TRBV7-3 | . | TGTGCCAGCAGCTTGGGGGTTGCGGGGAAGGAGCAGTTCTTC | CASSLGVAGKEQFF
few | TRBJ1-5 | TRBV27 | . | TGTGCCAGCAGTCCCAGACGTTTAAATCAGCCCCAGCATTTT | CASSPRRLNQPQHF
. | TRBJ2-1 | TRBV4-3 | TRBD1 | TGCGCCAGCAGCCACAGGACAGGGCGATCCTACAATGAGCAGTTCTTC | CASSHRTGRSYNEQFF
. | TRBJ1-5 | TRBV30 | . | TGTGCCTGGAACTCTCAGGGGAACAATCAGCCCCAGCATTTT | CAWNSQGNNQPQHF
. | TRBJ1-3 | TRBV11-3 | . | TGTGCCAGCAGCCCGGTAGGGAGCGGCGGAAACACCATATATTTT | CASSPVGSGGNTIYF
. | TRBJ2-1 | TRBV25-1 | TRBD1 | TGTGCGATGGACAGGGAGTTCCATGAGCAGTTCTTC | CAMDREFHEQFF
. | TRBJ2-4 | TRBV18 | TRBD2 | TGTGCCAGCTCGCCCGGGACTAGCGGGCTAAACATTCAGTACTTC | CASSPGTSGLNIQYF
once | TRBJ1-4 | TRBV19 | . | TGTGCCAGCGAAACAGGGACCACTAATGAAAAACTGTTTTTT | CASETGTTNEKLFF
. | TRBJ2-1 | TRBV5-4 | TRBD2 | TGTGCCAGCAGCTCCACCGGGGGAGGGAATGAGCAGTTCTTC | CASSSTGGGNEQFF
. | TRBJ1-5 | TRBV6-5 | . | TGTGCCAGCAGTTACTCGAGGAGGGGCAATCAGCCCCAGCATTTT | CASSYSRRGNQPQHF